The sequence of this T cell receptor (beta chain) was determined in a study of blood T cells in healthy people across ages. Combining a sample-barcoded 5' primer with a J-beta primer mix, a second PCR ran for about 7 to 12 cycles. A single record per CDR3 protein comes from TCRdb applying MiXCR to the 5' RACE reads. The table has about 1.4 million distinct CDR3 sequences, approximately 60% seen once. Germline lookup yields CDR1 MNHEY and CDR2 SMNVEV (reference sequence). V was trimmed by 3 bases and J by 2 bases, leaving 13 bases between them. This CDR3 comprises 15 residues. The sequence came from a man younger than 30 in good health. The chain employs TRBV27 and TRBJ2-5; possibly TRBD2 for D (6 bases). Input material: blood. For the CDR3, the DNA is TGTGCCAGCAGTTTCTTTCGGGGGAGACAAGAGACCCAGTACTTC. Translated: CASSFFRGRQETQYF.